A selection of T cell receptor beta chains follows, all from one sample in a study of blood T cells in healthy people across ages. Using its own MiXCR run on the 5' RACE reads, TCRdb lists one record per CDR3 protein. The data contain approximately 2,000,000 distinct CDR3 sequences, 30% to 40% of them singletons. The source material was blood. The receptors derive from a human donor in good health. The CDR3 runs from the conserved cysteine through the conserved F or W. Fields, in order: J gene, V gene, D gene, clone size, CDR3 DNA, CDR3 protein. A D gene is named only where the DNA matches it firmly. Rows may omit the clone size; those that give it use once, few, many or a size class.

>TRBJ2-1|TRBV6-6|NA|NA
TGTGCGTCCATACAGGGCGGGAACAATGAGCAGTTCTTC
CASIQGGNNEQFF
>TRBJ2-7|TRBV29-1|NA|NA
TGCAGCGTTGAAGATCTGGGCAGGAGGTTGGGCGAGCAGTACTTC
CSVEDLGRRLGEQYF
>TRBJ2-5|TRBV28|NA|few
TGTGCCAGCAGTACCGGGACTGTATCCTTGGGGGAGACCCAGTACTTC
CASSTGTVSLGETQYF
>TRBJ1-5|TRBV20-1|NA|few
TGCAGTGCTAGAGTGGGAACAGGGCATCAGCCCCAGCATTTT
CSARVGTGHQPQHF
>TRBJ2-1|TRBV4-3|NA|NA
TGCGCCAGCAGCCAGGAGATTGGACGGGGCTACAATGAGCAGTTCTTC
CASSQEIGRGYNEQFF
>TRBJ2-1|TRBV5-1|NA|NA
TGCGCCAGCAAAGGGGCCCAGGCCTACAATGAGCAGTTCTTC
CASKGAQAYNEQFF
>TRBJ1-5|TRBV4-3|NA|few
TGCGCCAGCAGCCCTCATACCCTTAGCAATCAGCCCCAGCATTTT
CASSPHTLSNQPQHF
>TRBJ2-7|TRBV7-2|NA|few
TGTGCCAGCAGCTTAGTGTACACTAACTCCTACGAGCAGTACTTC
CASSLVYTNSYEQYF
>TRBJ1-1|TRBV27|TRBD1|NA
TGTGCCAGCAGCGAGACAGGGTTTGGCACTGAAGCTTTCTTT
CASSETGFGTEAFF
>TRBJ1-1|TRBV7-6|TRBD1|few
TGTGCCAGCAGCCCATCACAGGGGCGGAGTGCTGAAGCTTTCTTT
CASSPSQGRSAEAFF
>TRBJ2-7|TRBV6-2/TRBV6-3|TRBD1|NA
TGTGCCAGCAGTAGTCCGGGACAGCGGTTGTTTGAGCAGTACTTC
CASSSPGQRLFEQYF
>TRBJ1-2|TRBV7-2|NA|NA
TGTGCCAGCAGCTTAGGGAAACGGCAGGCCCCATATGGCTACACCTTC
CASSLGKRQAPYGYTF
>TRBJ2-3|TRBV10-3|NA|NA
TGTACCATCTGGGACACCAATGGGACAGATACGCAGTATTTT
CTIWDTNGTDTQYF
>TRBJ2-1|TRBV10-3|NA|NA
TGTGCCATCAGTGGGGAATCCTACAATGAGCAGTTCTTC
CAISGESYNEQFF
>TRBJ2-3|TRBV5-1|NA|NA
TGCGCCAGCAGCAACCCCACAACGGATACGCAGTATTTT
CASSNPTTDTQYF
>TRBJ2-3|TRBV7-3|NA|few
TGTGCCAGCAGCTCGTCAGGGAGAGATACGCAGTATTTT
CASSSSGRDTQYF
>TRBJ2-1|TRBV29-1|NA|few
TGCAGCGTTGAAATGGCAGGGAAGGACAATGAGCAGTTCTTC
CSVEMAGKDNEQFF
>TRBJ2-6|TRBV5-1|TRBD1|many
TGCGCCAGCAGCTTGGCCGGGACAGGTGGGGCCAACGTCCTGACTTTC
CASSLAGTGGANVLTF
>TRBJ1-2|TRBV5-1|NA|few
TGCGCCAGCAGAGTTCGGACGGGTGATGATGGCTACACCTTC
CASRVRTGDDGYTF
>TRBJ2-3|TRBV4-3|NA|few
TGCGCCAGCAGCCAGGAACTCTCTAGGACAGATACGCAGTATTTT
CASSQELSRTDTQYF
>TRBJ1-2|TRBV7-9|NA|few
TGTGCCAGCAGCCCCCTTGGGCGACCGCACATCTCGGAGGGCTATGGCTACACCTTC
CASSPLGRPHISEGYGYTF
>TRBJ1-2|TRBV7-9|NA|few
TGTGCCAGCACCCCGGTGTTAGCTAACTATGGCTACACCTTC
CASTPVLANYGYTF
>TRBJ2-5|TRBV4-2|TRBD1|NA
TGTGCCAGCAGCCAAGTAGGGGGACAGTCCCAAGAGACCCAGTACTTC
CASSQVGGQSQETQYF
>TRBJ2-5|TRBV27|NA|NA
TGTGCCAGCAGTTCAAAACTCGCGGGACATCTGGGGGAGTACTTC
CASSSKLAGHLGEYF
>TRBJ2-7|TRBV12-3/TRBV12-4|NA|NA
TGTGCCAGCAGCGACGGGACGCATCATACCTACGAGCAGTACTTC
CASSDGTHHTYEQYF
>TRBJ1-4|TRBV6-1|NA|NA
TGTGCCAGCAGTGAAGGGTATTACTCTGAAAAACTGTTTTTT
CASSEGYYSEKLFF
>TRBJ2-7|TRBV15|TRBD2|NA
TGTGCCACCAGCAGGACTAGCGGGGCTGCCTACGAGCAGTACTTC
CATSRTSGAAYEQYF
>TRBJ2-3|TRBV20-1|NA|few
TGCAGTGTTAGAGATCTTGCGTGGTCGACGAGAACAGATACGCAGTATTTT
CSVRDLAWSTRTDTQYF
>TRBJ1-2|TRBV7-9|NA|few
TGTGCCAGCAGCCCCCGCACGTTAGGGAGGGGGGGAGACTATGGCTACACCTTC
CASSPRTLGRGGDYGYTF
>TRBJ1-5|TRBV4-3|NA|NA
TGCGCCAGCAGCCAAGGGAGGGGTCTGCCCCAGCATTTT
CASSQGRGLPQHF
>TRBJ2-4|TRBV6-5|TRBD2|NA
TGTGCCAGCAGTTGCCTAGCGGGGCCCTTTCATGAGCAGTACTTC
CASSCLAGPFHEQYF
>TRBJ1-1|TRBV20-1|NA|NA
TGCAGTGCTAGCCCCCCCTCTGGTTTTCCAATTAACACTGAAGCTTTCTTT
CSASPPSGFPINTEAFF
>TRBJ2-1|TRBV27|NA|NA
TGTGCCAGCGGAACGGACCTAAGACTTTACAATGAGCAGTTCTTC
CASGTDLRLYNEQFF
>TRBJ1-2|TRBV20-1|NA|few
TGCATTCTCTTCAGGCGGAACTATGGCTACACCTTC
CILFRRNYGYTF
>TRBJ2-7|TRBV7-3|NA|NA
TGTGCCAGCAGCTTAGGGTCTGGCCCCGAGCAGTACTTC
CASSLGSGPEQYF
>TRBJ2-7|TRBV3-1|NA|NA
TGTGCCAGCAGCCAAGTTTCAAAGGACCGACCCTACGAGCAGTACTTC
CASSQVSKDRPYEQYF
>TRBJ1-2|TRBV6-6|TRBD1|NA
TGTGCCAGCAGTGCGGGACAGGTTAACTATGGCTACACCTTC
CASSAGQVNYGYTF
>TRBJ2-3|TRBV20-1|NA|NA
TGCAGTGCTAGAGATCGGGCAGGGTCAGATACGCAGTATTTT
CSARDRAGSDTQYF
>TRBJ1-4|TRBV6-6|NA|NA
TGTGCCAGCAGTGGGACCCTGGGTGAAAAACTGTTTTTT
CASSGTLGEKLFF
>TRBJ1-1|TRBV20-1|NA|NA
TGCAGTGCTAGAAGGGCAGGCTTGAACACTGAAGCTTTCTTT
CSARRAGLNTEAFF
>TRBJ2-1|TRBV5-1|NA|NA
TGCGCCAGCAGCTCCCACCAAATTCGGACAGCTTCACGGTACAATGAGCAGTTCTTC
CASSSHQIRTASRYNEQFF
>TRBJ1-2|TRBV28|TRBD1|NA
TGTGCCAGCACCCTTGACAATGGACAGGGGGGCGGCTACACCTTC
CASTLDNGQGGGYTF
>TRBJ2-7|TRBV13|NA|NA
TGTGCCAGCAGCCGTAGGAGGCGTGAAGTCTACGAGCAGTACTTC
CASSRRRREVYEQYF
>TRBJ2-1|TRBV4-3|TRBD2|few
TGCGCCAGCAGCCAAGATATGGCTAGCGGGGGGGCGGGCGAGCAGTTCTTC
CASSQDMASGGAGEQFF
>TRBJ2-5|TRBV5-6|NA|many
TGTGCCAGCAGCCTTGGGAGGACATACCAAGAGACCCAGTACTTC
CASSLGRTYQETQYF